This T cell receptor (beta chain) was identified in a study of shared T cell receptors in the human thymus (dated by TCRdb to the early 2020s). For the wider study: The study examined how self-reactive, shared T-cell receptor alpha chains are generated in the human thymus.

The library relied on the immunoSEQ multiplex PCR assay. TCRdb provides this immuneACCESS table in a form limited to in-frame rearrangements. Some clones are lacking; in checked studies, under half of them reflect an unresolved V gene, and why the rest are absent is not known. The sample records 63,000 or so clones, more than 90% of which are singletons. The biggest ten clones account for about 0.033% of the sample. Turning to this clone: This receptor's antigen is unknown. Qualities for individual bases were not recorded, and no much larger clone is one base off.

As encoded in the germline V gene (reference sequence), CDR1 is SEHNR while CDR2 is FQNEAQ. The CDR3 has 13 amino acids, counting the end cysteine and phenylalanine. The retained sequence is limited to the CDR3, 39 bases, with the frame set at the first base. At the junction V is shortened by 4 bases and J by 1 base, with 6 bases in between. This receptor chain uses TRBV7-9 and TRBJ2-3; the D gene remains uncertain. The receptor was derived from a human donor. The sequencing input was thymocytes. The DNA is TGTGCCAGCAGCTCAGGACGCACAGATACGCAGTATTTT. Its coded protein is CASSSGRTDTQYF.